This TCR beta chain is from a study of response to subunit inactivated influenza vaccine. TCRdb used MiXCR to reprocess the RT-PCR reads, holding one entry per CDR3 protein. The sample includes 550,000 to 800,000 distinct CDR3 sequences, around 14% seen only once; the top ten take roughly 12%. About this clonotype: Its antigen is as yet unknown.

Overall study findings and caveats: With each seasonal influenza vaccination, the authors suggested, few new T cells are recruited.

The sample here was PBMCs from blood, taken roughly 13 days after vaccination. This clonotype was obtained from a man between 50 and 59 years old who received an inactivated influenza vaccine.

Here the CDR3 DNA reads TGTGCCAGCAGCCCTGAGAGGCGCTATGGCTACACCTTC. Its protein product is CASSPERRYGYTF. The chain combines TRBV12-3 or TRBV12-4 with TRBJ1-2; D gene unclear. This CDR3 is built from 13 residues. Trimming removed 6 bases from V and 4 bases from J, with 12 bases in between.